This TCR beta chain was documented in a study of shared clonotypes between healthy human individuals (dated by TCRdb to 2020 to 2022). Background for the entire study: The cohort comprised a couple of women and three men aged 18 to 49 years. To estimate repertoire size and how much clonotype sharing occurs between individuals, the study deeply sequenced the blood TCR repertoires of five healthy adults. Different laboratories and diverse techniques were used to prepare libraries and sequence TCR repertoires, to increase sequencing depth and limit assay-specific biases. Per donor, leukapheresis produced somewhere between about 0.94 and 9 billion PBMCs.

TCR CDR3 regions were amplified from genomic DNA by multiplex PCR using the deep immunoSEQ assay. Extracted genomic DNA from each cell subset was distributed evenly across all wells of several immunoSEQ 96-well plates, and each plate was treated as a replicate. Each replicate PCR for unsorted PBMC received roughly 300 ng genomic DNA, equal to approximately 30,000 T cell genomes. Ten immunoSEQ deep assay plates were used to sequence the unsorted PBMC genomic DNA. The purified libraries were quantified using a Qubit 3.0 fluorometer, sized with a Bioanalyzer 2100, and then quantified again using the KAPA Library Quantification kit. Every immunoSEQ 96-well plate was sequenced on a separate single-read 150-cycle Illumina NextSeq 550 flow cell. On the authors' methods: The immunoSEQ output contained only junctional sequences without quality scores, so filtering could not match that applied to full-length reads. To assign V/J genes and CDR3, sequences were annotated using PyIR, a Python wrapper for IgBLAST v1.9, with IMGT germline references. Reads were filtered out if the reads had weak V/J assignments (E-value above 1e-6), no CDR3, stop codons, out-of-frame junctions, or ambiguous translated residues. V3J clonotypes were defined by identical inferred V gene, J gene, and CDR3 amino acid sequence. Percentage overlap between repertoires was calculated by dividing the number of shared unique clonotypes by the size of the smaller repertoire. Three approaches were used to assess repertoire richness: RTK rarefaction, the Chao1 estimator, and Recon v2.1 estimates of unobserved clonotypes. The table was pulled from immuneACCESS by TCRdb, which kept in-frame rearrangements only. Such tables lose some clones; where checked, under half of the loss comes from unresolved V genes, and the rest has no known cause. V and J calls and clone size are those listed in that table; D and trimming were worked out from the DNA. Recorded for this sample are around 500,000 clones; less than 80% of them occurred a single time. The ten top clones hold 12% of the sample.

The donors were healthy, HIV-negative adults who had no recently reported acute infections or vaccinations. Every donor was a Caucasian adult residing in Nashville, Tennessee, USA. For unsorted samples, tens of millions of PBMCs were counted, and genomic DNA was extracted using the QIAamp DNA Blood Mini kit. Blood was obtained by leukapheresis, after which PBMCs were separated by Ficoll-Histopaque density gradient centrifugation and cryopreserved in liquid nitrogen vapor phase. In regard to this clone: Which antigen it targets is not known. The record has no base qualities; no much larger clone is one base away.

Including cysteine and phenylalanine, the CDR3 has 11 amino acids. The read is trimmed to its CDR3 DNA, 33 bases read in frame from base 1. The germline V gene (reference sequence) sets CDR1 to DFQATT and CDR2 to SNEGSKA. V is reduced by 5 bases and J by 10 bases, leaving a spacing of 14 bases between them. The study at large found these results: Sampling was limited to blood, and TCR repertoires in tissue likely differ from TCR repertoires in blood. Pairwise subsampling led to the expectation that sequencing depth would affect the degree of clonotype sharing among donors. Because the study included only a small number of donors, the genetic and exposure-history diversity represented was limited.

The sequenced sample was PBMCs. This chain is built from TRBV20-1 and TRBJ1-1; possibly the D gene is TRBD1, per 5 matching bases. This TCR was recovered from a woman in her thirties or forties in good health. Some clones in this sample may be carry-over from other donors' samples. The nucleotides are TGCAGTGCTGGGGCTCCGGACGTAGCTTTCTTT. It is translated as CSAGAPDVAFF.